The rows below give T cell receptor beta chains drawn from one sample of a study of T cells after yellow fever vaccination. A single record per CDR3 protein comes from TCRdb applying MiXCR to the 5' RACE reads. In the table there are 100,000 to 150,000 distinct CDR3 sequences, roughly 6.7% of which are singletons. This specimen consisted of CD4+ T cells sorted from PBMCs, obtained 9 to 11 days after the first yellow fever vaccination. These TCRs come from a man aged 18 to 29 who received the YFV17D yellow fever vaccine. The CDR3 runs from the conserved cysteine through the conserved F or W.

J | V | length | CDR3
TRBJ1-5 | TRBV25-1 | 14 | CASSEGTAYQPQHF
TRBJ1-1 | TRBV28 | 14 | CASSSPGLGTEAFF
TRBJ2-5 | TRBV11-3 | 15 | CASSLMGGALETQYF
TRBJ1-1 | TRBV29-1 | 14 | CSVAPGDRGGEAFF
TRBJ1-4 | TRBV11-2 | 14 | CASSRAHIGEKLFF
TRBJ1-1 | TRBV5-1 | 14 | CASSSGQPNTEAFF
TRBJ2-6 | TRBV2 | 10 | CASSLNVLTF
TRBJ2-4 | TRBV5-1 | 11 | CASRGEDIQYF
TRBJ2-1 | TRBV28 | 15 | CASSPGDRGNSEQFF
TRBJ2-1 | TRBV24-1 | 16 | CATSDLIKSGRNEQFF
TRBJ2-5 | TRBV5-6 | 15 | CASSLRRVNQETQYF
TRBJ2-7 | TRBV5-4 | 16 | CASSFDIPSGAYEQYF
TRBJ1-2 | TRBV7-2 | 14 | CASSFQGQGGGYTF
TRBJ2-5 | TRBV5-1 | 15 | CASSLDPGLQETQYF
TRBJ2-5 | TRBV9 | 16 | CASSVVPTPNQETQYF
TRBJ1-6 | TRBV6-1 | 14 | CASRGQLDNSPLHF
TRBJ1-3 | TRBV20-1 | 13 | CSARTASGNTIYF
TRBJ2-5 | TRBV5-1 | 15 | CASSATGVGRETQYF
TRBJ2-3 | TRBV2 | 11 | CASVLGKAQYF
TRBJ2-2 | TRBV20-1 | 13 | CSAREWGTGELFF
TRBJ2-1 | TRBV20-1 | 15 | CSAQRGGPEDNEQFF
TRBJ1-6 | TRBV9 | 14 | CASSVAGDNSPLHF